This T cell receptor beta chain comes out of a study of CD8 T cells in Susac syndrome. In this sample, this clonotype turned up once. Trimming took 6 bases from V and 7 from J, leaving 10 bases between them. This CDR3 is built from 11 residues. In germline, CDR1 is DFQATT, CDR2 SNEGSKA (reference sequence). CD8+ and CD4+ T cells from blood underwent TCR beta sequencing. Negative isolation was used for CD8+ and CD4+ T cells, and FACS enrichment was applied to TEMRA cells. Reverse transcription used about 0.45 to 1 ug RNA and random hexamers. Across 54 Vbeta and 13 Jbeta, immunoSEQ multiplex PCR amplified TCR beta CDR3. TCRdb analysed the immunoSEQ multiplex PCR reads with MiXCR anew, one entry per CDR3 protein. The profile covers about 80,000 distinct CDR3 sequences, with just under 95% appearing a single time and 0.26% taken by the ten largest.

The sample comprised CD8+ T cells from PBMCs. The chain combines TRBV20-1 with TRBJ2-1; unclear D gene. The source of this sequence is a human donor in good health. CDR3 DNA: TGCAGTGCCCCGGTACGTAATGAGCAGTTCTTC. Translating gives CSAPVRNEQFF.